The clone carrying this T cell receptor beta chain was seen many times. The entry originates in a study of blood T cells in healthy people across ages. The CDR3 consists of 12 residues. Germline V gives CDR1 MNHNY, CDR2 SVGAGI (reference sequence). The V and J ends lost 6 bases and 5 bases respectively, with 10 bases between them. A J-beta primer mix and a sample-barcoded 5' primer were used in a second PCR of roughly 6 to 11 cycles. Tags on each cDNA molecule came from a template-switch adaptor with 12 random nucleotides. TCRdb recomputed calls from the 5' RACE reads with MiXCR, one row per CDR3 protein. The table includes 850,000 to 950,000 distinct CDR3 sequences, about 28% detected once.

Sequencing input: blood. V usage is TRBV6-6 and J usage is TRBJ1-2, with TRBD1 as a possible D gene (6 bases). The TCR originated in an elderly woman in good health. In DNA, the CDR3 is TGTGCCAGCAGAACAGGGATGTATGGCTACACCTTC. It translates to CASRTGMYGYTF.